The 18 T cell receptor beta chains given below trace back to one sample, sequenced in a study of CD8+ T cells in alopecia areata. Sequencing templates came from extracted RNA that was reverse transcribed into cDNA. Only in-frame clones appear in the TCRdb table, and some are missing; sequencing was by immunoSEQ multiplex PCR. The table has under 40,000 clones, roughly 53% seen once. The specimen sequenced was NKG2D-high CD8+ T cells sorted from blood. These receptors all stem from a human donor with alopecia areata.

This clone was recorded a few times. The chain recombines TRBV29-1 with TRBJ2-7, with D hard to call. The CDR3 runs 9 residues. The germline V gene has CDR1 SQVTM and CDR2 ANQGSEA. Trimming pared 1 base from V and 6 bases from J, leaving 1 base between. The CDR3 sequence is CSVEAEQYF. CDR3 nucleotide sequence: TGCAGCGTTGAAGCCGAGCAGTACTTC.

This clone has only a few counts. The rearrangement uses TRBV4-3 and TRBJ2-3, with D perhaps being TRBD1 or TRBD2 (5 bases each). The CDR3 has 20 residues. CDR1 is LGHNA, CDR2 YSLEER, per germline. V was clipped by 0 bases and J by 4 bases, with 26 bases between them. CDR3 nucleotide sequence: TGCGCCAGCAGCCAAGATAAGATCCTGCATGGGGGTCACTTTGCAGATACGCAGTATTTT. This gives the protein CASSQDKILHGGHFADTQYF.

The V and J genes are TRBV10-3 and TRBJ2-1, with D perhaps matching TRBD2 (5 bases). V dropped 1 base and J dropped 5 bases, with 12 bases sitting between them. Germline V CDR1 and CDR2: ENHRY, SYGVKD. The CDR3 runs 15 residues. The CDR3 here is CAISELVGENNEQFF. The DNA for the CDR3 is TGTGCCATCAGTGAGTTGGTCGGGGAGAACAATGAGCAGTTCTTC.

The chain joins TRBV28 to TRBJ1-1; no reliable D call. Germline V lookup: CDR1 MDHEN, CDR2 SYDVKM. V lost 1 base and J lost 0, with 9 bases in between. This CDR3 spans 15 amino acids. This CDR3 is CASSLLAWMNTEAFF. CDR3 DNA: TGTGCCAGCAGTTTATTGGCTTGGATGAACACTGAAGCTTTCTTT.

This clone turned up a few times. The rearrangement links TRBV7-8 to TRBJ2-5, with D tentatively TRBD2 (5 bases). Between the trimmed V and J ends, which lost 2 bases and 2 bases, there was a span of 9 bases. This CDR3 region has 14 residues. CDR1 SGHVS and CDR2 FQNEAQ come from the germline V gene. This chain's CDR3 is CASSLPSGQETQYF. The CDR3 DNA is TGTGCCAGCAGCTTACCCAGCGGACAAGAGACCCAGTACTTC.

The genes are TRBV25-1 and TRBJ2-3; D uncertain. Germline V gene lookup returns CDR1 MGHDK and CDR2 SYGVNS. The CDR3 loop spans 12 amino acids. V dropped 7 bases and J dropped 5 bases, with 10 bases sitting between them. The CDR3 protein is CASTPAGDTQYF. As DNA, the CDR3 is TGTGCCAGCACCCCGGCCGGAGATACGCAGTATTTT.

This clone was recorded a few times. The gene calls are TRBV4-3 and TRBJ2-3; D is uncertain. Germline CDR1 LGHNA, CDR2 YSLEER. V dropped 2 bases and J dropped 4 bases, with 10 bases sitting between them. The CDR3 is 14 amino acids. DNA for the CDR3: TGCGCCAGCAGCCAATCGACTCGGGCAGATACGCAGTATTTT. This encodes CASSQSTRADTQYF.

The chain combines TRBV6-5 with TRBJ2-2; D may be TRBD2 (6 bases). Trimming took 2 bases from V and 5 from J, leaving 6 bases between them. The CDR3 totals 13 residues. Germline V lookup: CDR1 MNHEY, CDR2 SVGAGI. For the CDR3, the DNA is TGTGCCAGCAGTTACGGGGGGACCGGGGAGCTGTTTTTT. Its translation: CASSYGGTGELFF.

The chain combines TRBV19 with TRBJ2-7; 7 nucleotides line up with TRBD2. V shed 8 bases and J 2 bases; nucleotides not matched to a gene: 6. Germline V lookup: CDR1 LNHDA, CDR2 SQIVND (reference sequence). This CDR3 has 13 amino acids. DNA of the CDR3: TGTGCCAGTGCCCCTAGCGGCGCCTACGAGCAGTACTTC. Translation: CASAPSGAYEQYF.

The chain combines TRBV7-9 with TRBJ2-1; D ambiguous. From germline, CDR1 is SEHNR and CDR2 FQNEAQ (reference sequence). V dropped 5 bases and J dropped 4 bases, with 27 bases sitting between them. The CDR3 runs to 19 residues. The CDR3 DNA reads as TGTGCCAGCAGCCGTCAGGTCCCTTACGTCATGGCCATATACAATGAGCAGTTCTTC. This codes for CASSRQVPYVMAIYNEQFF.

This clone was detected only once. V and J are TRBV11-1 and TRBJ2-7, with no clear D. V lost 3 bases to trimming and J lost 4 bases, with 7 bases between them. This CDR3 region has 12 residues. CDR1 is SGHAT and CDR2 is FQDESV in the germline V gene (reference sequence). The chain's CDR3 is CASSFVGYEQYF. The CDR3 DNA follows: TGTGCCAGCAGCTTTGTGGGGTACGAGCAGTACTTC. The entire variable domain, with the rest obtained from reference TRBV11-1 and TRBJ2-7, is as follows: EAEVAQSPRYKITEKSQAVAFWCDPISGHATLYWYRQILGQGPELLVQFQDESVVDDSQLPKDRFSAERLKGVDSTLKIQPAELGDSAMYLCASSFVGYEQYFGPGTRLTVT.

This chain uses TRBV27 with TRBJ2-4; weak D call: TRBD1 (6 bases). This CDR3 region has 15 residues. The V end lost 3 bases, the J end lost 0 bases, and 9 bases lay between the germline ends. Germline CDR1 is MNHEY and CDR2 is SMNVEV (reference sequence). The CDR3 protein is CASSLSRGAKNIQYF. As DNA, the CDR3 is TGTGCCAGCAGTTTGAGCAGGGGAGCCAAAAACATTCAGTACTTC.

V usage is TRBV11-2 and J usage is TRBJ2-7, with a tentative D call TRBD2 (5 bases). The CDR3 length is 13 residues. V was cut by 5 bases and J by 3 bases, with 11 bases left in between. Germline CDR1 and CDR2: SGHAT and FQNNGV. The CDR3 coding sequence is TGTGCCAGCAGCCCCCGGGGAAACTACGAGCAGTACTTC. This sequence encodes CASSPRGNYEQYF.

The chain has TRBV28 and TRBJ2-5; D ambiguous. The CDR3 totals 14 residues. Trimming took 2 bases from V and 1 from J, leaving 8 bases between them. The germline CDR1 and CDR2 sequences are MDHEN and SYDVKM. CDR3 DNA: TGTGCCAGCAGTTTAAATCCCAGCCAAGAGACCCAGTACTTC. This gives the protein CASSLNPSQETQYF.

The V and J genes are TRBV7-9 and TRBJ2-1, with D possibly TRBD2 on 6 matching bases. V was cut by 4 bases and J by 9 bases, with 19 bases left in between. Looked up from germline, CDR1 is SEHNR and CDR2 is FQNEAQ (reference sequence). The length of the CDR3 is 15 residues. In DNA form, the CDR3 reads TGTGCCAGCAGCTCTAGGACTCTGGCGCGGGGTGAGCAGTTCTTC. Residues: CASSSRTLARGEQFF.

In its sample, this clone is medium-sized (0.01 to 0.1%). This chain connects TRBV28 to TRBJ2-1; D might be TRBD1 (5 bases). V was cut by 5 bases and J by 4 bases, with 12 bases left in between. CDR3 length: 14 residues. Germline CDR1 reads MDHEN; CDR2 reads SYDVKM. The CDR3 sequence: CASSPRQQYNEQFF. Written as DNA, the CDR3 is TGTGCCAGCAGTCCCCGACAGCAGTACAATGAGCAGTTCTTC.

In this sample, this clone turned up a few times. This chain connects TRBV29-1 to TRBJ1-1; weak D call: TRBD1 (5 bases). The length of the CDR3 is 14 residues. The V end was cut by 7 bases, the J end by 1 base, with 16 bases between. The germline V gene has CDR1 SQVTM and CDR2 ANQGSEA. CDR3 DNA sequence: TGCAGCGGGGGGGTTGGTAGGGCGAACACTGAAGCTTTCTTT. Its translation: CSGGVGRANTEAFF.

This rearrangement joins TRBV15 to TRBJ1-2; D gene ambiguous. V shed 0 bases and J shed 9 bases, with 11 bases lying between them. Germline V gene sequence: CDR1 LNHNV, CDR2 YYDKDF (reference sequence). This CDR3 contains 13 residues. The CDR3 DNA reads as TGTGCCACCAGCAGAGACGGGGATAGTAGCTACACCTTC. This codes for CATSRDGDSSYTF.